The sequence of this TCR beta chain was determined in a study of blood T cell repertoires in COVID-19. Only in-frame clones appear in the TCRdb table, and some are missing; sequencing was by immunoSEQ multiplex PCR. Of hundreds of thousands of clones in the sample, approximately 86% were seen once. CDR3 size: 15 residues. Trimming pared 5 bases from V and 0 bases from J, leaving 12 bases between. Germline CDR1 and CDR2: SGHRS and YFSETQ. The TCR comes from a woman aged 55-69 years with COVID-19, enrolled during active disease. The rearrangement joins TRBV5-1 to TRBJ1-3, with D unclear. The sample taken for sequencing was peripheral blood. The CDR3 loop reads CASRLIPNSGNTIYF. The CDR3 nucleotides read TGCGCCAGCAGGTTGATTCCAAACTCTGGAAACACCATATATTTT.